The source of this T cell receptor (beta chain) is a study of cytotoxic CD8 clonotypes in ibrutinib-treated CLL. Genomic DNA (around 2 micrograms) was obtained from cryopreserved PBMCs for construction of TCR beta libraries. TCRdb keeps only in-frame clones here, not all; method: immunoSEQ multiplex PCR. This table holds about 150,000 clones, about 75% found once. Sequencing used PBMCs, obtained after 24 months of ibrutinib treatment. The TCR sequence derives from a human donor with chronic lymphocytic leukemia.

The CDR3 nucleotides read TGTGCCAGCAGCTTAACGGCAGGTTGGAATTCACCCCTCCACTTT. Its translation is CASSLTAGWNSPLHF. The V gene is TRBV7-3, the J gene TRBJ1-6; D remains unclear. V was shortened by 0 bases and J by 7 bases, with 10 bases between the two germline ends. The CDR3 covers 15 residues. The V gene's germline CDR1 is SGHTA and CDR2 FQGTGA.